Shown below are 22 T cell receptor beta chains from a single sample sequenced in a study of early T cells in non-severe SARS-CoV-2 infection. In TCRdb, the 5' RACE reads were re-called with MiXCR into one record per CDR3 protein. The table lists some 77,000 distinct CDR3 sequences, around 13% of them singletons. The sample was whole blood. All receptors derive from an adult who was a healthcare worker with PCR-confirmed SARS-CoV-2 infection or an uninfected control (not recorded which).

This clonotype was seen repeatedly, ten times or more. The chain combines TRBV19 with TRBJ2-6; unclear D gene. Per germline, CDR1 LNHDA and CDR2 SQIVND (reference sequence). The CDR3 contains 16 residues. Trimming cost V 2 bases and J 0 bases, with 8 bases left between them. The CDR3 is CASSIRSGSGANVLTF. Here the CDR3 DNA reads TGTGCCAGTAGTATAAGGTCTGGCTCTGGGGCCAACGTCCTGACTTTC.

This clonotype was seen only a few times. This sequence joins TRBV19 and TRBJ2-2, with 8 positions matching TRBD2. Germline V lookup: CDR1 LNHDA, CDR2 SQIVND (reference sequence). The V gene end was trimmed by 7 bases and the J gene end by 4 bases; junction bases not matched to a gene: 8. This CDR3 contains 15 residues. The CDR3 protein is CASTSAGVATGELFF. In nucleotides, the CDR3 is TGTGCCAGTACCTCAGCGGGAGTCGCCACCGGGGAGCTGTTTTTT.

This clonotype was observed a handful of times. The chain joins TRBV7-2 to TRBJ1-4; D is unclear. The CDR3 length is 13 residues. Germline CDR1 reads SGHTA; CDR2 reads FQGNSA. V lost 3 bases, J lost 6 bases, and 8 bases lay in between. CDR3: CASSFLPHEKLFF. Here the CDR3 DNA reads TGTGCCAGCAGCTTTCTTCCTCATGAAAAACTGTTTTTT.

This clonotype has a count of ten or more. The chain couples TRBV12-3 or TRBV12-4 to TRBJ1-6, with 7 bases that match TRBD1. CDR3 size: 14 residues. With 5 bases clipped from V and 11 bases from J, the junction kept 9 bases outside the gene matches. The CDR3 DNA sequence: TGTGCCAGCAGTCCGGGACAGCCATTGACACCCCTCCACTTT. It codes for CASSPGQPLTPLHF.

The chain uses TRBV5-8 and TRBJ1-5, with unresolved D. The CDR3 is 14 amino acids. Trimming took 5 bases from V and 6 from J, leaving 15 bases between them. Germline loops: CDR1 SGHTS, CDR2 YDEGEE. CDR3 sequence (DNA): TGTGCCAGCAGTCTCGACCGGGATGCTCAGCCCCAGCATTTT. It codes for CASSLDRDAQPQHF. Looking up the rest from reference TRBV5-8 and TRBJ1-5 gives the full variable domain: EAGVTQSPTHLIKTRGQQATLRCSPISGHTSVYWYQQALGLGLQFLLWYDEGEERNRGNFPPRFSGRQFPNYSSELNVNALELEDSALYLCASSLDRDAQPQHFGDGTRLSIL.

This clonotype was seen repeatedly, ten times or more. The chain employs TRBV6-1 and TRBJ2-7; 9 bases agree with TRBD2. V shed 7 bases and J 3 bases; nucleotides not matched to a gene: 7. This CDR3 comprises 14 residues. Germline CDR1 is MNHNS and CDR2 is SASEGT. For the CDR3, the DNA is TGTGCCAGCACCGGGACTAGCCATCGCTACGAGCAGTACTTC. Translating it yields CASTGTSHRYEQYF.

Only a few counts were recorded for this clonotype. V is TRBV27 and J is TRBJ2-1; 9 nucleotides match TRBD2. The CDR3 contains 15 residues. CDR1 is MNHEY and CDR2 is SMNVEV in the germline V gene (reference sequence). Trimming cost V 3 bases and J 8 bases; bases outside gene matches: 8. The CDR3 reads CASSFLAGDSDEQFF. CDR3 bases: TGTGCCAGCAGTTTTTTAGCGGGGGACAGTGATGAGCAGTTCTTC.

Many counts were recorded for this clonotype. The rearrangement uses TRBV2 and TRBJ2-3, with D unclear. The V gene's germline CDR1 is SNHLY and CDR2 FYNNEI. The CDR3 consists of 15 residues. Trimming cost V 7 bases and J 0 bases, with 14 bases left between them. The CDR3 nucleotides are TGTGCCAGCAAGTCTGACGGCGCTAGCACAGATACGCAGTATTTT. Amino acids: CASKSDGASTDTQYF.

This clonotype was observed many times. The chain combines TRBV29-1 with TRBJ2-7; 8 nucleotides align to TRBD1. After removal of 6 bases from V and 4 bases from J, the junction contained 11 bases not matched to a gene. The CDR3 is made up of 14 amino acids. Germline V CDR1 and CDR2: SQVTM, ANQGSEA. The CDR3 sequence: CSVGGQGAGYEQYF. Here the CDR3 DNA reads TGCAGCGTCGGGGGCCAGGGGGCTGGGTACGAGCAGTACTTC.

This clonotype was seen repeatedly, ten times or more. This sequence joins TRBV27 and TRBJ2-1; TRBD1 is a possible D gene (5 bases). Deletions cut 4 bases from V and 3 bases from J, with 10 bases between. Germline CDR1 is MNHEY and CDR2 is SMNVEV (reference sequence). This CDR3 contains 14 residues. This CDR3 is CASSSYDSYNEQFF. As DNA, the CDR3 is TGTGCCAGCAGTTCGTACGACAGCTACAATGAGCAGTTCTTC.

This clonotype was counted ten times or more. This chain uses TRBV27 with TRBJ1-1; TRBD1 matches at 12 bases. V lost 1 base to trimming and J lost 10 bases; unmatched junction nucleotides: 7. Germline-derived CDR1 and CDR2 are MNHEY and SMNVEV (reference sequence). This CDR3 is built from 15 residues. For the CDR3, the DNA is TGTGCCAGCAGTTTATGGGGACAGGGGGCGTCAGTAGCTTTCTTT. Its translation is CASSLWGQGASVAFF.

CDR3 amino acids: CASKVAGGPASEQFF. In DNA, the CDR3 is TGTGCCAGCAAAGTAGCGGGAGGGCCAGCTAGTGAGCAGTTCTTC. This chain joins TRBV28 and TRBJ2-1, with TRBD2 identical over 11 bases. CDR1 and CDR2 from the germline V gene are MDHEN and SYDVKM. With V trimmed by 7 bases and J by 9 bases, 11 bases remained unmatched. The CDR3 is made up of 15 amino acids.

This clonotype occurred a few times. The CDR3 loop is CASSSQGGSPLHF. The CDR3 region has the DNA TGTGCCAGCAGCTCGCAAGGGGGTTCACCCCTCCACTTT. This rearrangement joins TRBV7-2 to TRBJ1-6, with D possibly being TRBD1 (6 bases). CDR3 size: 13 residues. From germline, CDR1 is SGHTA and CDR2 FQGNSA. Trimming removed 4 bases at V and 9 bases at J, with 10 bases between.

This clonotype showed up just a few times. The chain joins TRBV4-2 to TRBJ2-1; 12 bases line up with TRBD2. Per the germline V gene, CDR1 is LGHNA and CDR2 is YNFKEQ. J was trimmed by 7 bases and V by 3 bases; bases with no gene match: 7. The CDR3 extends over 16 amino acids. This CDR3 reads CASSQQLGLAGNEQFF. CDR3 sequence (DNA): TGTGCCAGCAGCCAGCAACTCGGACTAGCGGGGAATGAGCAGTTCTTC.

This clonotype has more than one count but fewer than ten. The chain uses TRBV28 and TRBJ2-6; 7 bases are shared with TRBD1. The J segment lost 8 bases and the V segment lost 5 bases, leaving 6 bases of the junction unmatched. The CDR3 runs to 14 residues. Germline CDR1 and CDR2: MDHEN and SYDVKM. The CDR3: CASSLNRGPNVLTF. CDR3 coding DNA: TGTGCCAGCAGTCTCAACAGGGGCCCCAACGTCCTGACTTTC. Based on the CDR3 plus reference TRBV28 and TRBJ2-6, the full variable domain is DVKVTQSSRYLVKRTGEKVFLECVQDMDHENMFWYRQDPGLGLRLIYFSYDVKMKEKGDIPEGYSVSREKKERFSLILESASTNQTSMYLCASSLNRGPNVLTFGAGSRLTVL.

V gene TRBV5-1 combines with J gene TRBJ1-2, with TRBD1 matching over 9 bases. CDR1 is SGHRS and CDR2 is YFSETQ in the germline V gene. Trimming cost V 3 bases and J 7 bases; bases outside gene matches: 16. This CDR3 contains 17 residues. The CDR3 here is CASSSYPDLQGASGYTF. DNA for the CDR3: TGCGCCAGCAGCTCCTATCCGGACTTACAGGGGGCGAGTGGCTACACCTTC.

Ten or more counts support this clonotype. The chain couples TRBV9 to TRBJ2-7; D gene uncertain. The ends were cut back, 5 bases at V and 2 bases at J, with 5 bases in the middle. This CDR3 spans 11 amino acids. CDR1 is SGDLS, CDR2 YYNGEE, per germline. In DNA form, the CDR3 reads TGTGCCAGCAGTGAAACCTACGAGCAGTACTTC. Translating it yields CASSETYEQYF. Complete variable domain (other parts from reference TRBV9 and TRBJ2-7): DSGVTQTPKHLITATGQRVTLRCSPRSGDLSVYWYQQSLDQGLQFLIQYYNGEERAKGNILERFSAQQFPDLHSELNLSSLELGDSALYFCASSETYEQYFGPGTRLTVT.

This clonotype has ten or more counts. In DNA form, the CDR3 reads TGTGCCAGCAGCCTCGAGACAGGGGGCTATGAGACCCAGTACTTC. Protein: CASSLETGGYETQYF. The V and J genes are TRBV7-2 and TRBJ2-5; 10 bases match TRBD1. V lost 5 bases to trimming and J lost 5 bases; unmatched junction nucleotides: 8. CDR3 length equals 15 residues. Germline CDR1 is SGHTA and CDR2 is FQGNSA.

The V call is TRBV5-1, the J call TRBJ1-1; D is uncertain. Trimming left V 5 bases short and J 2 bases short, with 13 bases between. CDR1 is SGHRS and CDR2 is YFSETQ in the germline V gene. This CDR3 contains 14 residues. CDR3 region: CASSGREENTEAFF. CDR3 DNA sequence: TGCGCCAGCAGTGGTCGCGAGGAAAACACTGAAGCTTTCTTT.

V is TRBV5-1 and J is TRBJ2-5, with D perhaps matching TRBD1 or TRBD2 (5 bases each). This CDR3 has 10 amino acids. Germline V CDR1 and CDR2: SGHRS, YFSETQ. Trimming removed 10 bases from V and 4 bases from J, with 8 bases in between. CDR3 amino acids: CASGGETQYF. CDR3 bases: TGCGCCTCTGGGGGAGAGACCCAGTACTTC.

The chain carries TRBV29-1 and TRBJ1-3; D unresolved. CDR3 length: 14 residues. Per germline, CDR1 SQVTM and CDR2 ANQGSEA. V was shortened by 1 base and J by 0 bases, with 7 bases between the two germline ends. CDR3 nucleotide sequence: TGCAGCGTTGAAGGGGTCGACTCTGGAAACACCATATATTTT. Amino acid sequence: CSVEGVDSGNTIYF. Combining the CDR3 with reference TRBV29-1 and TRBJ1-3 gives the whole variable domain SAVISQKPSRDICQRGTSLTIQCQVDSQVTMMFWYRQQPGQSLTLIATANQGSEATYESGFVIDKFPISRPNLTFSTLTVSNMSPEDSSIYLCSVEGVDSGNTIYFGEGSWLTVV.

There are many counts of this clonotype. This chain links TRBV7-2 with TRBJ1-6; weak D call: TRBD1 (5 bases). The CDR3 loop spans 13 amino acids. Germline V lookup: CDR1 SGHTA, CDR2 FQGNSA. V was trimmed by 5 bases and J by 10 bases, leaving 12 bases between them. The CDR3, as DNA: TGTGCCAGCAGCCTCCAAGGGGTATCACCCCTCCACTTT. Protein sequence: CASSLQGVSPLHF.